These 32 T cell receptor beta chains came from one sample sequenced in a study of blood T cell repertoires in COVID-19. Libraries were prepared by immunoSEQ multiplex PCR; TCRdb keeps only in-frame clonotypes and omits some of them. The table lists some 200,000 clones, roughly 80% of them singletons. The sequenced sample consisted of peripheral blood. The receptor source for this set is a woman older than 75 with acute or convalescent COVID-19.

The chain joins TRBV6-2 or TRBV6-3 to TRBJ2-7, with D possibly matching TRBD2 (6 bases). The CDR3 runs to 18 residues. Looked up from germline, CDR1 is MNHEY and CDR2 is SVGEGT. Trimming cost V 2 bases and J 12 bases, with 32 bases left between them. CDR3 sequence: CASSYVSGGKRLNPPAYF. CDR3 in DNA: TGTGCCAGCAGTTACGTCAGTGGGGGGAAGAGACTAAACCCCCCGGCGTACTTC.

With respect to this clone: This sample also contains other DNA sequences that code for the same CDR3. This rearrangement joins TRBV3-1 (or the pseudogene TRBV3-2) to TRBJ1-1; D is unclear. V was clipped by 0 bases and J by 5 bases, with 7 bases between them. The V gene's germline CDR1 is LGHDT and CDR2 YNNKEL (reference sequence). This CDR3 has 13 amino acids. CDR3: CASSQEGRTEAFF. CDR3 nucleotides: TGTGCCAGCAGCCAAGAGGGGAGGACTGAAGCTTTCTTT.

The chain links TRBV4-3 to TRBJ2-4; perhaps TRBD2 as D (7 bases). The V end was cut by 5 bases, the J end by 6 bases, with 20 bases between. CDR3 length: 16 residues. Germline loops: CDR1 LGHNA, CDR2 YSLEER. Here the CDR3 DNA reads TGCGCCAGCAGCATCGTAATAGGGGGGGCGGGAAACATTCAGTACTTC. Encoded protein: CASSIVIGGAGNIQYF.

A remark on this clone: Other DNA sequences of this sample code for an identical CDR3. The chain combines TRBV30 with TRBJ1-2, with a tentative D call TRBD1 (6 bases). CDR1 and CDR2 from the germline V gene are GTSNPN and SVGIG (reference sequence). V dropped 2 bases and J dropped 4 bases, with 8 bases sitting between them. The CDR3 contains 12 residues. CDR3: CAWSKGGYGYTF. In DNA form, the CDR3 reads TGTGCCTGGAGTAAAGGGGGCTATGGCTACACCTTC.

The chain combines TRBV7-3 with TRBJ2-1, with 12 bases aligning to TRBD2. Trimming at V came to 1 base and at J to 12 bases, leaving 7 bases not matched to a gene. The germline gives CDR1 SGHTA, CDR2 FQGTGA. CDR3 length equals 15 residues. The CDR3 DNA follows: TGTGCCAGCAGCTTAAGACTAGCGGGAGTGCTGGGGCAGTTCTTC. Translating it yields CASSLRLAGVLGQFF.

CDR3 nucleotides: TGTGCCAGCAGCGTAGATGGCTGGGGCCGAGGCTACACCTTC. This gives the protein CASSVDGWGRGYTF. The chain combines TRBV9 with TRBJ1-2, with a weak D call TRBD1 (5 bases). V dropped 0 bases and J dropped 8 bases, with 14 bases sitting between them. This CDR3 has 14 amino acids. Germline lookup yields CDR1 SGDLS and CDR2 YYNGEE.

This clone was detected a few times. The chain uses TRBV7-9 and TRBJ2-7; 8 positions agree with TRBD2. This CDR3 is built from 16 residues. The V gene's germline CDR1 is SEHNR and CDR2 FQNEAQ (reference sequence). With V trimmed by 4 bases and J by 2 bases, 10 bases remained unmatched. CDR3 residues: CASSSGLAGTPYEQYF. The CDR3 nucleotides are TGTGCCAGCAGCTCAGGACTAGCCGGAACTCCCTACGAGCAGTACTTC.

The chain uses TRBV4-3 and TRBJ2-1, with 10 bases fitting TRBD2. Germline V lookup: CDR1 LGHNA, CDR2 YSLEER. V lost 1 base to trimming and J lost 9 bases; unmatched junction nucleotides: 6. This CDR3 contains 15 residues. The CDR3 loop is CASSQGTSGASEQFF. The CDR3 coding sequence is TGCGCCAGCAGCCAAGGGACTAGCGGAGCAAGTGAGCAGTTCTTC.

This clone was recorded only once. The V and J genes are TRBV5-6 and TRBJ2-1; 8 nucleotides line up with TRBD2. Looked up from germline, CDR1 is SGHDT and CDR2 is YYEEEE. The CDR3 covers 16 residues. J lost 6 bases, V lost 4 bases, and 12 bases had no gene match. The CDR3 loop reads CASSPYGTGGLNEQFF. Here the CDR3 DNA reads TGTGCCAGCAGCCCGTATGGGACGGGAGGGCTCAATGAGCAGTTCTTC.

This sequence joins TRBV4-1 and TRBJ1-1, with no clear D. The V gene lost 2 bases and the J gene lost 7 bases, with 20 bases spanning the gap. The CDR3 is 16 amino acids. In germline, CDR1 is MGHRA, CDR2 YSYEKL. The CDR3 DNA sequence: TGCGCCAGCAGCCAAACGTCCCTCCAAGTCTCGGTTGAAGCTTTCTTT. It yields the protein CASSQTSLQVSVEAFF.

This clone was observed a handful of times. This chain joins TRBV7-2 and TRBJ2-2; D gene unclear. There are 14 residues in the CDR3. CDR1 and CDR2 from the germline V gene are SGHTA and FQGNSA. Between the trimmed V and J ends, which lost 7 bases and 3 bases, there was a span of 12 bases. The CDR3 sequence: CASKKEPYTGELFF. The CDR3 bases are TGTGCCAGCAAAAAAGAGCCATACACCGGGGAGCTGTTTTTT.

The gene calls are TRBV2 and TRBJ2-5; 8 bases line up with TRBD1. This CDR3 has 15 residues. V trimming: 4 bases; J trimming: 7 bases; junction bases outside the gene matches: 11. Germline V lookup: CDR1 SNHLY, CDR2 FYNNEI. CDR3 bases: TGTGCCAGCAGTGCCGCGGCAGGGGGCTTTGGGACCCAGTACTTC. It translates to CASSAAAGGFGTQYF. Filled out from reference TRBV2 and TRBJ2-5, the complete variable domain reads EPEVTQTPSHQVTQMGQEVILRCVPISNHLYFYWYRQILGQKVEFLVSFYNNEISEKSEIFDDQFSVERPDGSNFTLKIRSTKLEDSAMYFCASSAAAGGFGTQYFGPGTRLLVL.

The genes are TRBV12-3 or TRBV12-4 and TRBJ1-1; TRBD1 might be the D (5 bases). Trimming shortened V by 6 bases and J by 2 bases, and 10 bases separated the two germline ends. The CDR3 contains 13 residues. CDR3 sequence: CASRKGANTEAFF. CDR3 nucleotide sequence: TGTGCCAGCAGGAAAGGGGCAAACACTGAAGCTTTCTTT.

The chain links TRBV4-3 to TRBJ1-3; D gene unclear. The CDR3 spans 17 residues. Trimming left V 0 bases short and J 2 bases short, with 14 bases between. Per the germline V gene, CDR1 is LGHNA and CDR2 is YSLEER. The CDR3 sequence: CASSQDMMTAAGNTIYF. In DNA form, the CDR3 reads TGCGCCAGCAGCCAAGATATGATGACGGCGGCTGGAAACACCATATATTTT.

V gene TRBV11-3 combines with J gene TRBJ2-1; possible D gene TRBD1, 6 bases. CDR3 size: 14 residues. The V end was cut by 5 bases, the J end by 5 bases, with 13 bases between. CDR1 and CDR2 (germline): SGHNT, YENEEA. Here the CDR3 DNA reads TGTGCCAGCAGCCGGACAGTTGGCGACAATGAGCAGTTCTTC. This sequence encodes CASSRTVGDNEQFF.

This clone was seen a handful of times. The J gene is TRBJ2-2, the V gene TRBV27; perhaps TRBD2 as D (6 bases). V lost 5 bases and J 1 base, leaving 11 bases between the germline ends. CDR1 MNHEY and CDR2 SMNVEV come from the germline V gene (reference sequence). This CDR3 is 15 amino acids long. The DNA for the CDR3 is TGTGCCAGCAGTCCTGGGACTGTGAACACCGGGGAGCTGTTTTTT. The encoded protein is CASSPGTVNTGELFF.

J is TRBJ2-1 and V is TRBV7-6, with 7 positions matching TRBD2. Germline V lookup: CDR1 SGHVS, CDR2 FNYEAQ. V lost 4 bases, J lost 10 bases, and 4 bases stayed unmatched. The CDR3 runs 12 residues. The CDR3 DNA follows: TGTGCCAGCAGCTGGGACTATGGCGAGCAGTTCTTC. Translated, it gives CASSWDYGEQFF.

CDR3 in amino acids: CASSGGGNSPLHF. The CDR3 DNA reads TGTGCCAGCAGTGGAGGTGGAAATTCACCCCTCCACTTT. This chain connects TRBV9 to TRBJ1-6, with D unclear. Germline V gene lookup returns CDR1 SGDLS and CDR2 YYNGEE. V was shortened by 5 bases and J by 7 bases, with 10 bases between the two germline ends. The CDR3 extends over 13 amino acids.

The J gene is TRBJ2-5, the V gene TRBV5-1; TRBD1 matches 11 bases. The length of the CDR3 is 15 residues. Germline CDR1 and CDR2: SGHRS and YFSETQ. V dropped 4 bases and J dropped 4; count of bases not matched to a gene: 6. The CDR3 DNA reads as TGCGCCAGCAGCCCGGGGACAGGGGGTGTAGAGACCCAGTACTTC. The encoded protein is CASSPGTGGVETQYF.

The chain recombines TRBV3-1 (or the pseudogene TRBV3-2) with TRBJ2-1; 7 bases are a match to TRBD1. CDR1 LGHDT and CDR2 YNNKEL come from the germline V gene (reference sequence). The CDR3 has 15 residues. V was clipped by 5 bases and J by 2 bases; unmatched bases: 6. CDR3 residues: CASSEVDRTYNEQFF. CDR3 sequence (DNA): TGTGCCAGCAGCGAAGTGGACAGGACCTACAATGAGCAGTTCTTC.

The V and J genes are TRBV6-2 or TRBV6-3 and TRBJ2-5; TRBD2 aligns across 8 bases. J lost 5 bases, V lost 5 bases, and 7 bases had no gene match. The germline V gene has CDR1 MNHEY and CDR2 SVGEGT. This CDR3 contains 14 residues. DNA of the CDR3: TGTGCCAGCAGTCCCGGGGGGGGTGTGGAGACCCAGTACTTC. Translating it yields CASSPGGGVETQYF.

DNA for the CDR3: TGCGCCAGCAGCTTGTTCAGAACGATTCAGTACTTC. Amino acid sequence: CASSLFRTIQYF. The chain has TRBV5-1 and TRBJ2-4; D gene uncertain. CDR1 and CDR2 from the germline V gene are SGHRS and YFSETQ. V shed 1 base and J shed 10 bases, with 9 bases lying between them. The CDR3 runs 12 residues.

The genes are TRBV7-2 and TRBJ2-7; 7 bases are shared with TRBD1. The V segment lost 1 base and the J segment 2 bases; nucleotides outside the gene matches: 5. The CDR3 loop spans 15 amino acids. CDR1 is SGHTA, CDR2 FQGNSA, per germline. This CDR3 reads CASSLGGQITYEQYF. CDR3 sequence (DNA): TGTGCCAGCAGCTTAGGGGGACAGATTACCTACGAGCAGTACTTC. The complete variable domain, with remaining parts taken from reference TRBV7-2 and TRBJ2-7, reads GAGVSQSPSNKVTEKGKDVELRCDPISGHTALYWYRQSLGQGLEFLIYFQGNSAPDKSGLPSDRFSAERTGGSVSTLTIQRTQQEDSAVYLCASSLGGQITYEQYFGPGTRLTVT.

The rearrangement joins TRBV18 to TRBJ2-4; 8 nucleotides align to TRBD2. Germline CDR1 and CDR2: KGHSH and LQKENI. V lost 6 bases, J lost 9 bases, and 10 bases stayed unmatched. This CDR3 region has 14 residues. This CDR3 reads CASSSMREDGIQYF. CDR3 nucleotide sequence: TGTGCCAGCTCCTCGATGCGGGAGGACGGCATTCAGTACTTC.

The chain carries TRBV19 and TRBJ2-2; the match to TRBD1 covers 7 bases. The CDR3 is made up of 14 amino acids. V lost 10 bases, J lost 1 base, and 6 bases stayed unmatched. In germline, CDR1 is LNHDA, CDR2 SQIVND (reference sequence). The CDR3 sequence: CATNTGVNTGELFF. The CDR3 region has the DNA TGTGCCACCAATACAGGGGTGAACACCGGGGAGCTGTTTTTT.

The gene calls are TRBV30 and TRBJ1-3; D not certain. Between the trimmed V and J ends, which lost 5 bases and 3 bases, there was a span of 11 bases. This CDR3 comprises 13 residues. Germline V CDR1 and CDR2: GTSNPN, SVGIG (reference sequence). Here the CDR3 reads CAWDTAGGNTIYF. CDR3 DNA sequence: TGTGCCTGGGATACTGCAGGTGGAAACACCATATATTTT.

V is TRBV28 and J is TRBJ2-1; 8 nucleotides match TRBD1. The CDR3 has 12 amino acids. Per germline, CDR1 MDHEN and CDR2 SYDVKM. Losses at the gene ends were 11 bases for V and 6 bases for J; bases not matched to a gene: 6. This chain's CDR3 is CASTDRANEQFF. The CDR3 DNA reads as TGTGCCTCCACGGACAGGGCCAATGAGCAGTTCTTC.

This chain uses TRBV7-9 with TRBJ2-5; 9 bases are shared with TRBD2. The V segment lost 5 bases and the J segment 5 bases; nucleotides outside the gene matches: 9. CDR1 is SEHNR and CDR2 is FQNEAQ in the germline V gene (reference sequence). The CDR3 is 15 amino acids. CDR3 protein: CASSRTSALSETQYF. The CDR3 bases are TGTGCCAGCAGCAGGACTAGCGCCTTGTCGGAGACCCAGTACTTC.

A few counts support this clone. This rearrangement joins TRBV11-3 to TRBJ2-2; D is perhaps TRBD1 (6 bases). This CDR3 is built from 13 residues. The V gene's germline CDR1 is SGHNT and CDR2 YENEEA. Trimming shortened V by 7 bases and J by 7 bases, and 13 bases separated the two germline ends. The CDR3: CASTGQFGGELFF. CDR3 bases: TGTGCCAGCACCGGACAGTTCGGCGGGGAGCTGTTTTTT.

The rearrangement links TRBV10-1 to TRBJ2-7, with 8 positions matching TRBD2. After removal of 3 bases from V and 4 bases from J, the junction contained 8 bases not matched to a gene. This CDR3 contains 15 residues. Looked up from germline, CDR1 is WNHNN and CDR2 is SYGVQD (reference sequence). The CDR3 protein is CASSDGTGGKYEQYF. The CDR3 region has the DNA TGCGCCAGCAGTGATGGGACGGGAGGGAAATACGAGCAGTACTTC.

CDR3 bases: TGTGCCAGTAGTCCAGTGTGGAGGGAAAACACTGAAGCTTTCTTT. Translated, it gives CASSPVWRENTEAFF. The V and J genes are TRBV19 and TRBJ1-1; no reliable D call. The CDR3 extends over 15 amino acids. The germline gives CDR1 LNHDA, CDR2 SQIVND (reference sequence). V was shortened by 5 bases and J by 2 bases, with 15 bases between the two germline ends.

This rearrangement joins TRBV7-2 to TRBJ2-2, with a possible D match to TRBD2 (6 bases). The CDR3 sequence is 15 residues long. Per the germline V gene, CDR1 is SGHTA and CDR2 is FQGNSA. Between the trimmed V and J ends, which lost 1 base and 8 bases, there was a span of 14 bases. The DNA of the CDR3 is TGTGCCAGCAGCTTAGAAGTTGCGAGCGGGGGGGAGCTGTTTTTT. This encodes CASSLEVASGGELFF.